These 18 T cell receptor beta chains were all obtained from the same sample, sequenced in a study of monozygotic twins with inflammatory bowel disease. TCRdb reprocessed the 5' RACE reads, keeping one entry per CDR3 protein, no DNA. This sample carries a few hundred thousand distinct CDR3 sequences, with 2.6% going to the ten biggest clones. Sequences were obtained from blood. The receptor source for this set is a human donor with ulcerative colitis or Crohn's disease, or a healthy co-twin of an affected twin (not recorded which).

The chain couples TRBV5-1 to TRBJ2-7; TCRdb outputs TRBD1, but without DNA this stays unchecked. The V gene's germline CDR1 is SGHRS and CDR2 YFSETQ. The CDR3 is 14 residues long. The CDR3 protein is CASSFSGGLSEQYF.

The chain recombines TRBV12-5 with TRBJ1-6. The CDR3 consists of 19 residues. The V gene's germline CDR1 is LGHNT and CDR2 FRNRAP. This CDR3 reads CASGLTRGGFTPEYSPLHF.

The CDR3 loop reads CASSSLGQGAREAFF. The chain combines TRBV11-2 with TRBJ1-1; the D call from TCRdb, TRBD1, cannot be confirmed without DNA. Germline V lookup: CDR1 SGHAT, CDR2 FQNNGV. The length of the CDR3 is 15 residues.

CDR3 residues: CASSPDRPVITDTQYF. The chain carries TRBV18 and TRBJ2-3; TCRdb reports TRBD1, a call that lacks DNA to check it against. CDR1 and CDR2 from the germline V gene are KGHSH and LQKENI. This CDR3 is 16 amino acids long.

The chain couples TRBV11-3 to TRBJ2-3; TCRdb returns TRBD2, unconfirmable since there is no DNA. This CDR3 has 17 residues. Germline-derived CDR1 and CDR2 are SGHNT and YENEEA. The CDR3 spells CASSLGGLAGRTDTQYF.

V is TRBV20-1 and J is TRBJ2-2; the TCRdb call, TRBD2, lacks DNA for checking. The CDR3 is 15 residues long. Germline V gives CDR1 DFQATT, CDR2 SNEGSKA (reference sequence). The CDR3 sequence: CSARSSSPNTGELFF.

The V gene is TRBV5-1, the J gene TRBJ2-1; TCRdb's D call of TRBD2 is untestable without DNA. This CDR3 contains 16 residues. Germline V CDR1 and CDR2: SGHRS, YFSETQ. CDR3 residues: CASSFSASGGDNEQFF.

This sequence joins TRBV6-1 and TRBJ2-6; TCRdb lists TRBD1, though no DNA is available to test this call. The CDR3 is 17 residues long. Per the germline V gene, CDR1 is MNHNS and CDR2 is SASEGT. The CDR3 loop is CASREDSLASGANVLTF.

The chain uses TRBV28 and TRBJ2-3; absent DNA, TCRdb's TRBD1 call cannot be checked. The CDR3 consists of 17 residues. Germline-derived CDR1 and CDR2 are MDHEN and SYDVKM. The CDR3: CASSPGTEIAGTDTQYF. Full variable domain (remainder filled in from reference TRBV28 and TRBJ2-3): DVKVTQSSRYLVKRTGEKVFLECVQDMDHENMFWYRQDPGLGLRLIYFSYDVKMKEKGDIPEGYSVSREKKERFSLILESASTNQTSMYLCASSPGTEIAGTDTQYFGPGTRLTVL.

The chain links TRBV9 to TRBJ1-1; TCRdb's assignment of TRBD1 cannot be checked, as there is no DNA. Looked up from germline, CDR1 is SGDLS and CDR2 is YYNGEE. The CDR3 has 15 amino acids. The CDR3 is CASSVVTGGTTEAFF.

This chain joins TRBV7-9 and TRBJ2-3; absent DNA, TCRdb's TRBD1 call cannot be checked. The CDR3 extends over 14 amino acids. Per the germline V gene, CDR1 is SEHNR and CDR2 is FQNEAQ (reference sequence). The CDR3 sequence is CASNGGAEEGTQYF.

V is TRBV6-5 and J is TRBJ2-3; TCRdb's assignment of TRBD1 cannot be checked, as there is no DNA. CDR3 length: 17 residues. CDR1 is MNHEY, CDR2 SVGAGI, per germline. CDR3 region: CASSYSTRGPLTDTQYF.

This chain links TRBV4-1 with TRBJ2-2; the TCRdb call, TRBD1, lacks DNA for checking. The CDR3 runs to 17 residues. CDR1 and CDR2 (germline): MGHRA, YSYEKL. The CDR3 sequence: CASSHRFGQEWGEELFF.

The J gene is TRBJ2-3, the V gene TRBV20-1; the TRBD2 assignment by TCRdb is unverifiable without DNA. CDR1 DFQATT and CDR2 SNEGSKA come from the germline V gene (reference sequence). The CDR3 is 18 amino acids. The CDR3 sequence is CSARIPRGGTSSTDTQYF.

The CDR3 loop reads CASSEVEDGWLYF. The rearrangement joins TRBV9 to TRBJ2-7; TCRdb designates TRBD2, a call that cannot be tested without DNA. Germline V gene lookup returns CDR1 SGDLS and CDR2 YYNGEE. The CDR3 runs to 13 residues. The full variable domain, in which reference TRBV9 and TRBJ2-7 provide the parts outside the CDR3, is DSGVTQTPKHLITATGQRVTLRCSPRSGDLSVYWYQQSLDQGLQFLIQYYNGEERAKGNILERFSAQQFPDLHSELNLSSLELGDSALYFCASSEVEDGWLYFGPGTRLTVT.

V and J are TRBV7-2 and TRBJ2-7. This CDR3 is 12 amino acids long. The germline CDR1 and CDR2 sequences are SGHTA and FQGNSA. CDR3: CASSLSRREQYF.

The chain links TRBV4-3 to TRBJ2-6; there is no DNA to check the TCRdb D call of TRBD2. This CDR3 is built from 19 residues. Germline CDR1 reads LGHNA; CDR2 reads YSLEER. The CDR3 reads CASSQATGTAVSGANVLTF.

The J gene is TRBJ2-1, the V gene TRBV12-3 or TRBV12-4; the D call from TCRdb, TRBD1, cannot be confirmed without DNA. The CDR3 contains 15 residues. CDR3 amino acids: CASSFWDRDSDEQFF.